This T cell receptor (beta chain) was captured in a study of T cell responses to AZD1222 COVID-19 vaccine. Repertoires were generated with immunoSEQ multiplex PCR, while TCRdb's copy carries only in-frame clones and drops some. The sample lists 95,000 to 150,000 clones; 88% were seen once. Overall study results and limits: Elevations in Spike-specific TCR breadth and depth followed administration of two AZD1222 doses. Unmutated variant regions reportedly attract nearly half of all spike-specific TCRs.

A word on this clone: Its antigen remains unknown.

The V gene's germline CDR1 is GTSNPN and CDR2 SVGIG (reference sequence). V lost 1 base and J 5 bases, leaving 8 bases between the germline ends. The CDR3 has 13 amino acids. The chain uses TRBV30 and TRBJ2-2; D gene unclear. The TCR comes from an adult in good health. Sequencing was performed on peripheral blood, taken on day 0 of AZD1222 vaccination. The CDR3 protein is CAWSEALTGELFF. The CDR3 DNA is TGTGCCTGGAGTGAGGCTTTGACCGGGGAGCTGTTTTTT.